This entry is about one TCR beta chain. This clonotype was counted only a few times. The antigen it binds to is not known. Base qualities are missing; no much larger clone stands one base away. This record belongs to a study of T-cell reconstitution after alpha-beta-depleted transplantation in children (dated by TCRdb to the mid-2010s). For the wider study: The study quantitatively tracked T-cell immune reconstitution after TCRalphabeta/CD19-depleted allogeneic hematopoietic cell transplantation in children using TCR repertoire profiling.

V is pruned by 4 bases and J by 6 bases, leaving 15 bases of the junction without a gene match. Looking up the germline V gene yields CDR1 SGHDT and CDR2 YYEEEE. The CDR3 contains 17 residues, cysteine and phenylalanine counted. Of all the DNA, just the CDR3 is kept, 51 bases in frame from base 1. The full study reports these points: The high TCRbeta diversity at day 60 in some patients was ascribed to recipient T cells and intrathymic progenitors that had survived conditioning. Over subsequent months, a decline in hyperexpanded clone frequencies was noted, and after one year, T-cell counts and TCRbeta diversity were mostly ascribed to newly produced T cells. About two months after transplant, the apparently early recovery of alphabetaT-cell counts reportedly depended on just several hundred clones that had expanded rapidly and came from non-depleted graft cells.

Libraries were built with PCR. The sequencing machine was an Illumina HiSeq 2500. To normalize quantification of the TCRbeta repertoire, the TCR libraries were built with molecular barcoding that relied on unique molecular identifiers. The public reads were run again by TCRdb, first through fastp at Q25 and then through MiXCR, and only productive beta chains were kept. Merged by CDR3 protein, the rows form single entries marked with the most common genes and DNA. The sample table lists hundreds of thousands of distinct CDR3 sequences, roughly 15% of them with a count of one. Of the sample, around 43% is held by the ten largest clones. The intended sense of this specimen's treatment or condition label: allogeneic hematopoietic cell transplantation with graft depleted of TCRalphabeta T cells and CD19 B cells. TCRalphabeta/CD19-depleted allogeneic hematopoietic cell grafts were given to the transplant recipients, all of whom were children.

In this chain, TRBV5-6 is recombined with TRBJ2-7; 11 bases in between match TRBD2. Specimen: PBMCs, mostly from graft donor cells, collected 360 days after TCRalphabeta/CD19-depleted stem cell transplant. The source of this sequence is a male patient aged 2 to 10 who had a stem cell transplant for acute lymphoblastic leukemia, so the T cells may come from the graft donor. CDR3 loop: CASSRDLILAGVFEQYF. The DNA reads as follows: TGTGCCAGCAGCCGCGACCTTATACTAGCGGGAGTCTTCGAGCAGTACTTC.